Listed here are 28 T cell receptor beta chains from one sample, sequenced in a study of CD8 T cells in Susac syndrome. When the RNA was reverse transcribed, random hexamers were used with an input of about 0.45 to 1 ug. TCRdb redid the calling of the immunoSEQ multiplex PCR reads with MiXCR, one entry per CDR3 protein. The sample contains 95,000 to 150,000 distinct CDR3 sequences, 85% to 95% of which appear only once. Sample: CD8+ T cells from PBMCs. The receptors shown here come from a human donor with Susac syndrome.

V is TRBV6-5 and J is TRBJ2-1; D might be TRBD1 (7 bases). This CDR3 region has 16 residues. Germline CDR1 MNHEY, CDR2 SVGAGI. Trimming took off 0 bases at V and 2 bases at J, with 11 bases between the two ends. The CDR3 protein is CASSYSTGEAYNEQFF. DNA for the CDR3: TGTGCCAGCAGTTACTCCACAGGGGAGGCCTACAATGAGCAGTTCTTC.

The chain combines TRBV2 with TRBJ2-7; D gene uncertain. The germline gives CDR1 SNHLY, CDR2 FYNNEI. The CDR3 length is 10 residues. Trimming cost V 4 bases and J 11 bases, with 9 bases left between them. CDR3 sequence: CASSGNRKYF. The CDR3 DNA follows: TGTGCCAGCAGTGGGAACCGAAAGTACTTC.

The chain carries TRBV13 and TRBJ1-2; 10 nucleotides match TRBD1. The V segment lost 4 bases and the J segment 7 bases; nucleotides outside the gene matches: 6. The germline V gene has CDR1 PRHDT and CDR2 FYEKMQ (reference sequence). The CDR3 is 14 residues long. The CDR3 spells CASSSGQGLSGYTF. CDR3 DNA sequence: TGTGCCAGCAGCTCGGGACAGGGGTTAAGTGGCTACACCTTC. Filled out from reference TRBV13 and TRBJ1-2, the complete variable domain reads AAGVIQSPRHLIKEKRETATLKCYPIPRHDTVYWYQQGPGQDPQFLISFYEKMQSDKGSIPDRFSAQQFSDYHSELNMSSLELGDSALYFCASSSGQGLSGYTFGSGTRLTVV.

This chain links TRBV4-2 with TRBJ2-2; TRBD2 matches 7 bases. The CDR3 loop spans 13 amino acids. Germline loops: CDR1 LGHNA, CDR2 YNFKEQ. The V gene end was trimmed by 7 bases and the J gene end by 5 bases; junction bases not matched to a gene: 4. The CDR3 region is CASNSGETGELFF. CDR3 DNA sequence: TGTGCCAGCAACAGCGGGGAGACCGGGGAGCTGTTTTTT.

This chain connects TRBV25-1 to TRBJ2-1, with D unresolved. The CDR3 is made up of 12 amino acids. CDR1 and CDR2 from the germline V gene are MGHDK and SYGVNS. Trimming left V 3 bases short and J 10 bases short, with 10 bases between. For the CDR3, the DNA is TGTGCCAGCAGTGATGTGGGGTGGGAGCAGTTCTTC. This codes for CASSDVGWEQFF.

The CDR3 coding sequence is TGCAGCGCTGGGACAGGGACGTCTCAGCCCCAGCATTTT. Translated, it gives CSAGTGTSQPQHF. The chain has TRBV29-1 and TRBJ1-5, with 9 bases that match TRBD1. Germline loops: CDR1 SQVTM, CDR2 ANQGSEA. This CDR3 contains 13 residues. Trimming cost V 7 bases and J 6 bases; bases outside gene matches: 7.

The CDR3 protein is CASSADRGPHNEQFF. The CDR3 DNA reads as TGTGCCAGCAGCGCGGACAGGGGGCCCCACAATGAGCAGTTCTTC. The rearrangement joins TRBV9 to TRBJ2-1, with 11 bases fitting TRBD1. The CDR3 spans 15 residues. With V trimmed by 3 bases and J by 5 bases, 4 bases remained unmatched. Germline V gene data show CDR1 as SGDLS and CDR2 as YYNGEE.

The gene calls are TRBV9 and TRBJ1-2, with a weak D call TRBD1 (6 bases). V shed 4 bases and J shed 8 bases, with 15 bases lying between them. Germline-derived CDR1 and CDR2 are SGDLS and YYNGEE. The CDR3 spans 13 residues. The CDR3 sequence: CASSPAPGEGYTF. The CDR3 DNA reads TGTGCCAGCAGCCCGGCCCCAGGGGAGGGCTACACCTTC. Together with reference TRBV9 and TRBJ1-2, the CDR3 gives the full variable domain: DSGVTQTPKHLITATGQRVTLRCSPRSGDLSVYWYQQSLDQGLQFLIQYYNGEERAKGNILERFSAQQFPDLHSELNLSSLELGDSALYFCASSPAPGEGYTFGSGTRLTVV.

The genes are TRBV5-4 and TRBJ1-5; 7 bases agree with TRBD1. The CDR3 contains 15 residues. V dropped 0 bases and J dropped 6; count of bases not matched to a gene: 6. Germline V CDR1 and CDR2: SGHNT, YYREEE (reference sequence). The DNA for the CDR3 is TGTGCCAGCAGCTTGGAAGGGGGCACGGGTCAGCCCCAGCATTTT. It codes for CASSLEGGTGQPQHF.

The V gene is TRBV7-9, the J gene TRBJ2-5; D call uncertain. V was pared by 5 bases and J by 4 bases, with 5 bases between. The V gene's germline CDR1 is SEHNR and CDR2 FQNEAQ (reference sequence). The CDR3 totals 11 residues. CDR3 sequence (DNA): TGTGCCAGCAGCATCGTAGAGACCCAGTACTTC. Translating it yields CASSIVETQYF.

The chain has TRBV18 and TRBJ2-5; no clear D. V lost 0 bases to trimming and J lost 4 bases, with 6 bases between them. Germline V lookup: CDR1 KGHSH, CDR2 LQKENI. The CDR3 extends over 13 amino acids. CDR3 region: CASSPPRPETQYF. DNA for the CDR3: TGTGCCAGCTCACCACCGAGGCCAGAGACCCAGTACTTC.

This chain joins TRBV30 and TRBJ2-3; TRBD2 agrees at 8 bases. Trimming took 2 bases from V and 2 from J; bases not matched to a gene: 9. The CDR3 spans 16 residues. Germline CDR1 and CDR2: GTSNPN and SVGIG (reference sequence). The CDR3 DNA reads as TGTGCCTGGAGTCCGACCCCAGCGGGGGTCACAGATACGCAGTATTTT. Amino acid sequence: CAWSPTPAGVTDTQYF.

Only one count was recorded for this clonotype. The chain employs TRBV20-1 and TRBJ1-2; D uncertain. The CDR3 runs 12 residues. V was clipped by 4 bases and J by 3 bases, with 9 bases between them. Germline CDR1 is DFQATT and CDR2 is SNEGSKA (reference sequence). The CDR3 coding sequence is TGCAGTGCTACAGGATCTGACTATGGCTACACCTTC. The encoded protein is CSATGSDYGYTF.

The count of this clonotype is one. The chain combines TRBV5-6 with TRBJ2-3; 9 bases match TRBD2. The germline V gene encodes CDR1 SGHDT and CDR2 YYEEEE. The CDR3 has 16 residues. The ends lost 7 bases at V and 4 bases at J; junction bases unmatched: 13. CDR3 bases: TGTGCCAGCTCCATAATAGCGGGGGAAGCCCCAGATACGCAGTATTTT. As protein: CASSIIAGEAPDTQYF. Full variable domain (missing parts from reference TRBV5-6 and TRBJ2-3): DAGVTQSPTHLIKTRGQQVTLRCSPKSGHDTVSWYQQALGQGPQFIFQYYEEEERQRGNFPDRFSGHQFPNYSSELNVNALLLGDSALYLCASSIIAGEAPDTQYFGPGTRLTVL.

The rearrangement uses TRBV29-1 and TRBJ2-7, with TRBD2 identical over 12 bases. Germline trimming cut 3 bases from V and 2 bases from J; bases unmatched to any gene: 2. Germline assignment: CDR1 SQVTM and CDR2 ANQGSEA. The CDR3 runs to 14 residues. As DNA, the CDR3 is TGCAGCGTTGACGGACTAGCGGGAACCTACGAGCAGTACTTC. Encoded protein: CSVDGLAGTYEQYF.

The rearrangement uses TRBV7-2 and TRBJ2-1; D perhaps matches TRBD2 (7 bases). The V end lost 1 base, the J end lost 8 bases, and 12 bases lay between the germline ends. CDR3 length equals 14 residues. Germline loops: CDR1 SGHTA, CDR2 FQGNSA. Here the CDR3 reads CASSLVGGDDEQFF. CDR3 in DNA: TGTGCCAGCAGCTTAGTAGGGGGGGACGATGAGCAGTTCTTC.

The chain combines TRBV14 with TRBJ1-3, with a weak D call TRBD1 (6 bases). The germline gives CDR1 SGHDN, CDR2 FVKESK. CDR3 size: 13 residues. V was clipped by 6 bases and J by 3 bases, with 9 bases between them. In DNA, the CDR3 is TGTGCCAGCAGGCGGACAGATGGAAACACCATATATTTT. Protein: CASRRTDGNTIYF.

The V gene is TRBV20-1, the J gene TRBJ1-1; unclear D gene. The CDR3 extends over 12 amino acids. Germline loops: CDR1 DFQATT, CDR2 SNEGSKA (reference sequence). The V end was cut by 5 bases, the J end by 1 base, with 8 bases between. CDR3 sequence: CSAPHGNTEAFF. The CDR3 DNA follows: TGCAGTGCTCCGCACGGGAACACTGAAGCTTTCTTT.

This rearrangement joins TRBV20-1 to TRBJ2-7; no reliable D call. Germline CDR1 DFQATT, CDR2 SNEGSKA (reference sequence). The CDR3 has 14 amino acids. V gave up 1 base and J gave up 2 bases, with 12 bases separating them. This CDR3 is CSARAPTATYEQYF. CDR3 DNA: TGCAGTGCTAGAGCCCCGACTGCGACCTACGAGCAGTACTTC.

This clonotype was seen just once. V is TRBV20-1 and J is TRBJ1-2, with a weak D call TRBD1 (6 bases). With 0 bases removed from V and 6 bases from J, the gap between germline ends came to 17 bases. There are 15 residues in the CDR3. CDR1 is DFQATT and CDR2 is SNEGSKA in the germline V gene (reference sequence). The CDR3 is CSARDVAGAVNGYTF. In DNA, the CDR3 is TGCAGTGCTAGAGATGTGGCAGGGGCTGTTAATGGCTACACCTTC.

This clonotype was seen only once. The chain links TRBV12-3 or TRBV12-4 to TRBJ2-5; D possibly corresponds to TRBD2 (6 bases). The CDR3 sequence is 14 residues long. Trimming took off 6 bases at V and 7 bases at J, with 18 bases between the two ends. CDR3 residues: CASSPTAVGGTQYF. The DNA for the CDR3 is TGTGCCAGCAGCCCGACAGCCGTGGGGGGGACCCAGTACTTC.

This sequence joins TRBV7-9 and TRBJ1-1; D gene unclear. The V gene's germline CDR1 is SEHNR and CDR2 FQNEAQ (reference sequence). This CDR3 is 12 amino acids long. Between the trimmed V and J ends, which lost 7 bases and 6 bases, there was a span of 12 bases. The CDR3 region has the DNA TGTGCCAGCACTTCTCTGGGCCCTGAAGCTTTCTTT. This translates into CASTSLGPEAFF.

CDR3 amino acids: CASSFTGSNTEAFF. DNA for the CDR3: TGCGCCAGCAGCTTTACAGGGTCGAACACTGAAGCTTTCTTT. The V call is TRBV5-1, the J call TRBJ1-1; weak D call: TRBD1 (6 bases). Per the germline V gene, CDR1 is SGHRS and CDR2 is YFSETQ. This CDR3 contains 14 residues. Trimming removed 2 bases from V and 1 base from J, with 9 bases in between. The variable domain in full, completed from reference TRBV5-1 and TRBJ1-1, reads KAGVTQTPRYLIKTRGQQVTLSCSPISGHRSVSWYQQTPGQGLQFLFEYFSETQRNKGNFPGRFSGRQFSNSRSEMNVSTLELGDSALYLCASSFTGSNTEAFFGQGTRLTVV.

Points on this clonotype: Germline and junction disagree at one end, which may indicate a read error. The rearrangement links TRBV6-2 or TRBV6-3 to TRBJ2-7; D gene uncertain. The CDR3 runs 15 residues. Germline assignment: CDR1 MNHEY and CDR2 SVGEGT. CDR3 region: CASSYSGPSSYEQYF. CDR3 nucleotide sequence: TGTGCCAGCAGCTACTCGGGTCCGTCATCCTACGAGCAGTACTTC.

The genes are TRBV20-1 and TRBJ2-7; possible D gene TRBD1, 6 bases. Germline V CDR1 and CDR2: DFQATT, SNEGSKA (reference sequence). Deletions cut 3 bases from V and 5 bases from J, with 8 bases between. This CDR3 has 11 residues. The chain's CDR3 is CSARDSHEQYF. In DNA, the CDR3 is TGCAGTGCTAGGGACAGCCACGAGCAGTACTTC.

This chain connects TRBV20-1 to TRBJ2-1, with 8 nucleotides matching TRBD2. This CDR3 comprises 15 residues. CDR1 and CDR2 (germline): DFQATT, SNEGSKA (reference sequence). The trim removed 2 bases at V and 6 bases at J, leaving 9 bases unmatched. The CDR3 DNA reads TGCAGTGCTAGATCCGGGGGGGGGCATATCAATGAGCAGTTCTTC. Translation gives CSARSGGGHINEQFF.

The CDR3 coding sequence is TGTGCCAGCAGTCCCCCCGGGATCATGAGGGGAGAAGCTTTCTTT. This codes for CASSPPGIMRGEAFF. The rearrangement uses TRBV27 and TRBJ1-1; perhaps TRBD1 as D (5 bases). V lost 5 bases and J lost 8, with 21 bases in between. CDR1 MNHEY and CDR2 SMNVEV come from the germline V gene (reference sequence). The CDR3 is 15 amino acids.

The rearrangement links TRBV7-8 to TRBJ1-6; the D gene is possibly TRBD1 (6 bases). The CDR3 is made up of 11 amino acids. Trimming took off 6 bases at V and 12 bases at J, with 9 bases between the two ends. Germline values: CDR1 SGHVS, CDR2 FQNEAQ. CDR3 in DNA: TGTGCCAGCAGACAAGGGGGACCCCTCCACTTT. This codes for CASRQGGPLHF. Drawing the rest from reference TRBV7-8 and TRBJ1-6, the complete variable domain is GAGVSQSPRYKVAKRGQDVALRCDPISGHVSLFWYQQALGQGPEFLTYFQNEAQLDKSGLPSDRFFAERPEGSVSTLKIQRTQQEDSAVYLCASRQGGPLHFGNGTRLTVT.